This T cell receptor beta chain appears in the sequencing data of a study of blood T cells in healthy people across ages. A sample-barcoded 5' primer and a J-beta primer mix were used in a second PCR of about 7 to 12 cycles. Via MiXCR, TCRdb re-called the 5' RACE reads, giving one row per CDR3 protein. This sample has about 1 million distinct CDR3 sequences, with less than 25% found just once. V was clipped by 6 bases and J by 4 bases, with 8 bases between them. CDR1 DFQATT and CDR2 SNEGSKA come from the germline V gene (reference sequence). The CDR3 sequence is 11 residues long. This clonotype was picked up a small number of times. Antigen specificity is unknown. General study results and limits: A strong correlation was seen between TCR beta diversity and naive T cell percentage.

This same sample was also taken into another study, of T cells of mothers and their children. That source reports: The people who donated were three healthy Caucasian mothers and their six children.

The receptor was isolated from a girl aged 2 to 10 in good health. Sequenced: blood. The V call is TRBV20-1, the J call TRBJ2-3, with a weak D call TRBD2 (6 bases). The CDR3 coding sequence is TGCAGTGCATTAGCGGCAGATACGCAGTATTTT. It yields the protein CSALAADTQYF.